The 21 T cell receptor beta chains reported below all come from one sample, sequenced in a study of identifying expanded T cells in peripheral blood. Produced via immunoSEQ multiplex PCR; TCRdb's table is partial and in-frame only. Of about 58,000 clones listed, about 83% were seen once; the top ten hold over 15%. The sample was blood. The source is a person aged 18 to 75 in good health.

This chain joins TRBV6-1 and TRBJ1-5; D gene uncertain. The CDR3 consists of 13 residues. From germline, CDR1 is MNHNS and CDR2 SASEGT. Trimming stripped 2 bases from V and 8 bases from J, with 10 bases between. CDR3 amino acids: CASSESPGKPQHF. The CDR3 nucleotides read TGTGCCAGCAGTGAATCCCCGGGGAAGCCCCAGCATTTT.

V gene TRBV19 combines with J gene TRBJ1-5; tentatively, D is TRBD1 (6 bases). The CDR3 contains 17 residues. Trimming pared 6 bases from V and 0 bases from J, leaving 18 bases between. CDR1 and CDR2 (germline): LNHDA, SQIVND (reference sequence). The DNA of the CDR3 is TGTGCCAGTAGAACGCGGGGACAAAAGTATAGCAATCAGCCCCAGCATTTT. This gives the protein CASRTRGQKYSNQPQHF.

This clone was counted many times. The chain combines TRBV5-6 with TRBJ1-4, with TRBD1 matching over 10 bases. CDR3 length equals 15 residues. Losses at the gene ends were 0 bases for V and 5 bases for J; bases not matched to a gene: 1. In germline, CDR1 is SGHDT, CDR2 YYEEEE. This chain's CDR3 is CASSLGDRGNEKLFF. The CDR3 bases are TGTGCCAGCAGCTTGGGGGACAGGGGAAATGAAAAACTGTTTTTT.

V usage is TRBV7-2 and J usage is TRBJ2-7; D could derive from TRBD1 or TRBD2 (5 bases each). V lost 2 bases to trimming and J lost 3 bases, with 14 bases between them. This CDR3 has 15 amino acids. Germline V CDR1 and CDR2: SGHTA, FQGNSA. The chain's CDR3 is CASSLSGRLSYEQYF. CDR3 coding DNA: TGTGCCAGCAGCTTATCGGGACGTCTGAGCTACGAGCAGTACTTC.

This chain uses TRBV5-8 with TRBJ1-4; perhaps TRBD1 as D (5 bases). The germline CDR1 and CDR2 sequences are SGHTS and YDEGEE. The germline V and J ends were trimmed by 2 bases and 10 bases, with 21 bases remaining between them. CDR3 length equals 16 residues. The CDR3 loop reads CASSFLTGPKWGKLFF. In nucleotides, the CDR3 is TGTGCCAGCAGCTTTCTCACAGGACCGAAGTGGGGAAAACTGTTTTTT.

This rearrangement joins TRBV19 to TRBJ2-3; the match to TRBD2 covers 14 bases. From germline, CDR1 is LNHDA and CDR2 SQIVND (reference sequence). Trimming removed 3 bases from V and 4 bases from J; junction bases left unmatched: 15. The CDR3 has 20 amino acids. The CDR3 loop reads CASSIPVSGTSGRSADTQYF. The CDR3 nucleotides read TGTGCCAGTAGTATTCCGGTTAGTGGGACTAGCGGGAGAAGCGCAGATACGCAGTATTTT. The entire variable domain, with the rest obtained from reference TRBV19 and TRBJ2-3, is as follows: DGGITQSPKYLFRKEGQNVTLSCEQNLNHDAMYWYRQDPGQGLRLIYYSQIVNDFQKGDIAEGYSVSREKKESFPLTVTSAQKNPTAFYLCASSIPVSGTSGRSADTQYFGPGTRLTVL.

Here the CDR3 DNA reads TGTGCCAGCAGTCGGGACGGTTACTATGGCTACACCTTC. This translates into CASSRDGYYGYTF. The rearrangement uses TRBV6-6 and TRBJ1-2; TRBD1 is a possible D gene (5 bases). V was pared by 5 bases and J by 3 bases, with 10 bases between. Germline V CDR1 and CDR2: MNHNY, SVGAGI (reference sequence). The CDR3 consists of 13 residues.

The chain combines TRBV7-8 with TRBJ2-2; 10 bases map to TRBD2. CDR1 is SGHVS and CDR2 is FQNEAQ in the germline V gene. V lost 4 bases and J lost 6; bases outside the gene matches: 11. The CDR3 is 17 amino acids. The CDR3 nucleotides read TGTGCCAGCAGCTCCCCGGGGAGCGGGGGGGCCCCCGGGGAGCTGTTTTTT. Amino acid sequence: CASSSPGSGGAPGELFF.

The genes are TRBV9 and TRBJ1-6; TRBD1 is a possible D gene (6 bases). CDR3 length: 16 residues. The V gene's germline CDR1 is SGDLS and CDR2 YYNGEE. Trimming removed 3 bases at V and 2 bases at J, with 12 bases between. The chain's CDR3 is CASSAYGTPYNSPLHF. The CDR3 region has the DNA TGTGCCAGCAGCGCCTACGGGACACCCTATAATTCACCCCTCCACTTT.

This chain uses TRBV4-3 with TRBJ2-3; D gene uncertain. Per germline, CDR1 LGHNA and CDR2 YSLEER. CDR3 length equals 14 residues. With 0 bases removed from V and 4 bases from J, the gap between germline ends came to 8 bases. CDR3 loop: CASSQEGVADTQYF. CDR3 bases: TGCGCCAGCAGCCAAGAAGGAGTCGCAGATACGCAGTATTTT.

V gene TRBV7-2 combines with J gene TRBJ2-5; 7 positions match TRBD2. Germline CDR1 is SGHTA and CDR2 is FQGNSA. The CDR3 sequence is 15 residues long. After removal of 1 base from V and 4 bases from J, the junction contained 6 bases not matched to a gene. The CDR3 DNA follows: TGTGCCAGCAGCTTAGGCGGGGGTTGGAGAGAGACCCAGTACTTC. Protein sequence: CASSLGGGWRETQYF. Variable domain in full (rest from reference TRBV7-2 and TRBJ2-5): GAGVSQSPSNKVTEKGKDVELRCDPISGHTALYWYRQSLGQGLEFLIYFQGNSAPDKSGLPSDRFSAERTGGSVSTLTIQRTQQEDSAVYLCASSLGGGWRETQYFGPGTRLLVL.

The V and J genes are TRBV7-2 and TRBJ1-2; D is undetermined. Germline CDR1 reads SGHTA; CDR2 reads FQGNSA. V was trimmed by 0 bases and J by 0 bases, leaving 8 bases between them. CDR3 size: 15 residues. This CDR3 is CASSLAGGSNYGYTF. The CDR3 region has the DNA TGTGCCAGCAGCTTAGCTGGAGGATCTAACTATGGCTACACCTTC.

This chain connects TRBV15 to TRBJ2-7; D not certain. Looked up from germline, CDR1 is LNHNV and CDR2 is YYDKDF (reference sequence). The CDR3 is made up of 13 amino acids. Trimming took 3 bases from V and 3 from J, leaving 9 bases between them. The CDR3 DNA is TGTGCCACCAGCAGCAGTGGTAGCTACGAGCAGTACTTC. Protein: CATSSSGSYEQYF.

This chain uses TRBV6-1 with TRBJ2-7; D may be TRBD2 (6 bases). In germline, CDR1 is MNHNS, CDR2 SASEGT. The CDR3 is 13 residues long. Trimming took off 11 bases at V and 0 bases at J, with 14 bases between the two ends. CDR3 amino acids: CAARGASSYEQYV. The CDR3 bases are TGTGCCGCCCGCGGGGCCAGCTCCTACGAGCAGTACGTC.

The CDR3 DNA is TGTGCCAGCAGCTTGTCTCGAGCATATCTGAACACTGAAGCTTTCTTT. Its protein product is CASSLSRAYLNTEAFF. The rearrangement links TRBV5-8 to TRBJ1-1; no definite D call. Per the germline V gene, CDR1 is SGHTS and CDR2 is YDEGEE. Trimming took off 1 base at V and 0 bases at J, with 13 bases between the two ends. This CDR3 is 16 amino acids long.

The rearrangement joins TRBV28 to TRBJ1-2; D is ambiguous. The CDR3 consists of 15 residues. In germline, CDR1 is MDHEN, CDR2 SYDVKM. Trimming removed 5 bases from V and 4 bases from J, with 17 bases in between. CDR3 nucleotides: TGTGCCAGCAGTCCCAGACACACTTTCAGCTATGGCTACACCTTC. Translated: CASSPRHTFSYGYTF.

The J gene is TRBJ2-7, the V gene TRBV10-3, with 9 nucleotides matching TRBD1. The V and J ends lost 6 bases and 5 bases, in that order; junction bases with no gene match: 5. The CDR3 is 13 residues long. Germline CDR1 reads ENHRY; CDR2 reads SYGVKD. The CDR3 loop reads CAISRGQGNEQYF. Here the CDR3 DNA reads TGTGCCATCAGCCGGGGACAGGGTAACGAGCAGTACTTC.

The J gene is TRBJ1-4, the V gene TRBV28, with 11 positions matching TRBD1. Germline lookup yields CDR1 MDHEN and CDR2 SYDVKM. The V segment lost 8 bases and the J segment 5 bases; nucleotides outside the gene matches: 7. The CDR3 spans 15 residues. DNA for the CDR3: TGTGCCAGCCGAGAAGGGACAGGGGGGAATGAAAAACTGTTTTTT. Its protein product is CASREGTGGNEKLFF. The whole variable domain, remainder taken from reference TRBV28 and TRBJ1-4, is DVKVTQSSRYLVKRTGEKVFLECVQDMDHENMFWYRQDPGLGLRLIYFSYDVKMKEKGDIPEGYSVSREKKERFSLILESASTNQTSMYLCASREGTGGNEKLFFGSGTQLSVL.

V gene TRBV18 combines with J gene TRBJ2-2; 7 nucleotides align to TRBD2. Per the germline V gene, CDR1 is KGHSH and CDR2 is LQKENI. J lost 2 bases, V lost 6 bases, and 9 bases had no gene match. The CDR3 has 16 residues. The CDR3 sequence is CASSSSASGNTGELFF. Written as DNA, the CDR3 is TGTGCCAGCTCCTCAAGCGCTAGCGGAAACACCGGGGAGCTGTTTTTT.

The rearrangement joins TRBV2 to TRBJ2-1, with 8 positions matching TRBD2. The germline CDR1 and CDR2 sequences are SNHLY and FYNNEI. J was trimmed by 15 bases and V by 4 bases; bases with no gene match: 17. This CDR3 spans 15 amino acids. The CDR3 nucleotides read TGTGCCAGCAGTGCCAACCCGGGACTAGTAGGTCTCGGGTTCTTC. It specifies CASSANPGLVGLGFF.

The gene calls are TRBV2 and TRBJ2-1; no reliable D call. Between the trimmed V and J ends, which lost 8 bases and 11 bases, there was a span of 13 bases. Germline CDR1 and CDR2: SNHLY and FYNNEI. The CDR3 contains 11 residues. The chain's CDR3 is CASASKWKQFF. The CDR3 DNA reads TGTGCCAGCGCATCCAAGTGGAAGCAGTTCTTC.